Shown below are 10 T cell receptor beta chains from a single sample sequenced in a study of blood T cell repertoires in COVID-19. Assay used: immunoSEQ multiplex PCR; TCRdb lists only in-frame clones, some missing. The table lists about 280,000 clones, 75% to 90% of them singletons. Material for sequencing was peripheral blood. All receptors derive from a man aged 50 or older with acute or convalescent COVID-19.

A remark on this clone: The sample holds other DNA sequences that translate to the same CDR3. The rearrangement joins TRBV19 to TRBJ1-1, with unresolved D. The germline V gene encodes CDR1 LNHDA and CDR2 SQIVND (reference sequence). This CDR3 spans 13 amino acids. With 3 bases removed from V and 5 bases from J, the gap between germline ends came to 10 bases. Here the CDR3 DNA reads TGTGCCAGTAGTATCGGGCCGGGGACTGAAGCTTTCTTT. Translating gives CASSIGPGTEAFF.

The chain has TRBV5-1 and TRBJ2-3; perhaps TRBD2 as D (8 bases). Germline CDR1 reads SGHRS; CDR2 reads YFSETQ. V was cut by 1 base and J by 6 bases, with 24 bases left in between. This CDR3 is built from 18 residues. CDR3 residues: CASSLSGGPGLDADTQYF. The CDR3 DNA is TGCGCCAGCAGCTTGTCAGGGGGTCCGGGACTAGACGCGGATACGCAGTATTTT.

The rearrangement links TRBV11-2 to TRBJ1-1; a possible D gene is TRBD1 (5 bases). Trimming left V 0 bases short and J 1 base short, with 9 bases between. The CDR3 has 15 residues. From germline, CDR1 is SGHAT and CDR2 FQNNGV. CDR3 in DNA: TGTGCCAGCAGCTTAGAGGCAGGGCCGAACACTGAAGCTTTCTTT. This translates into CASSLEAGPNTEAFF.

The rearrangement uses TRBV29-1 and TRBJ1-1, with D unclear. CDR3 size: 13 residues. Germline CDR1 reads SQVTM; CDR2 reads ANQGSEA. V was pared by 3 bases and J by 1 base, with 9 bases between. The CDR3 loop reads CSVDPGANTEAFF. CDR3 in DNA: TGCAGCGTTGATCCGGGAGCGAACACTGAAGCTTTCTTT.

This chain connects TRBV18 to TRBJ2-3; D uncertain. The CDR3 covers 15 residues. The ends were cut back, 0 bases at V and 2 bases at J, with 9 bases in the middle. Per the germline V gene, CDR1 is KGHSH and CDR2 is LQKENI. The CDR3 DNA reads TGTGCCAGCTCACCACCGGCCGTCCCCACAGATACGCAGTATTTT. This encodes CASSPPAVPTDTQYF.

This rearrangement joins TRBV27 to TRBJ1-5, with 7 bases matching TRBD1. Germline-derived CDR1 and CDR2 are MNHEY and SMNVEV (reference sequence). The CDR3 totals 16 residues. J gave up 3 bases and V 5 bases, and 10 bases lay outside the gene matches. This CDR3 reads CASSPTGEGNNQPQHF. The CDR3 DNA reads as TGTGCCAGCAGTCCCACAGGGGAAGGCAACAATCAGCCCCAGCATTTT.

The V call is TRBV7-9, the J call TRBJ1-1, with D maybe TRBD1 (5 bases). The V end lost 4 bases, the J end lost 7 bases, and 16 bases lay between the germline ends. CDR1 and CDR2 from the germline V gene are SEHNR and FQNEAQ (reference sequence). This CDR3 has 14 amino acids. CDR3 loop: CASSSSIGEDEAFF. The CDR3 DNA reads TGTGCCAGCAGCTCCTCGATAGGGGAAGATGAAGCTTTCTTT.

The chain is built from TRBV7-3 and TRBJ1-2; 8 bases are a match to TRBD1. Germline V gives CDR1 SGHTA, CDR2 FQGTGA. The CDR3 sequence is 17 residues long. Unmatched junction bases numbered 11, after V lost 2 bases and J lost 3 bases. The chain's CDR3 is CASSLGPRDRIDYGYTF. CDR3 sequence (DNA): TGTGCCAGCAGCTTAGGCCCCCGGGACAGGATCGACTATGGCTACACCTTC.

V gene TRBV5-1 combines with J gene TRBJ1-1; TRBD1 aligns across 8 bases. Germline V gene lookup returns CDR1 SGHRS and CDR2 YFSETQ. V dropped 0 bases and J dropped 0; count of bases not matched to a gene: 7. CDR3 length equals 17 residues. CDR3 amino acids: CASSLGTGYRVNTEAFF. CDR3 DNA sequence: TGCGCCAGCAGCTTGGGGACAGGGTATAGGGTGAACACTGAAGCTTTCTTT.

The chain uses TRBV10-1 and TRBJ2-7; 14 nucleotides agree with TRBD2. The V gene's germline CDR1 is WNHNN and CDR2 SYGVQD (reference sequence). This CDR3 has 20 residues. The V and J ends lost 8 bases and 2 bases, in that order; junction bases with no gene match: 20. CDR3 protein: CASPPIGTSGGTTRPYEQYF. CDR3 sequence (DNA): TGCGCCAGCCCGCCGATTGGGACTAGCGGGGGAACGACCCGACCCTACGAGCAGTACTTC.